This T cell receptor (beta chain) was sequenced during a study of blood T cell repertoires in COVID-19. Across the whole study: From T cells, B-cell-depleted T cells, or PBMCs came the material, which was cDNA or gDNA.

As originally analysed: Amplification with reference gene primers provided the estimates of nucleated cell counts. The repertoire was sequenced with immunoSEQ multiplex PCR; TCRdb's copy has only in-frame clones and lacks some. V, J and clone size derive from that table, while D and trimming were established from the DNA sequence. The sample consists of about 180,000 clones, around 86% of them appearing once. Seattle participants joined during active infection and were tracked over time. The source is a woman in her sixties or seventies with COVID-19, enrolled during active disease. The specimen sequenced was peripheral blood.

The CDR3 sequence: CASSRDRYQPQHF. Here the CDR3 DNA reads TGTGCCAGCTCACGAGACAGATATCAGCCCCAGCATTTT. The chain has TRBV18 and TRBJ1-5; a possible D gene is TRBD1 (5 bases). Germline lookup yields CDR1 KGHSH and CDR2 LQKENI. The CDR3 has 13 residues. The germline V and J ends were trimmed by 4 bases and 5 bases, with 9 bases remaining between them.